Reported below is one T cell receptor beta chain. Antigen unknown. The data derive from a study of shared clonotypes between healthy human individuals. Findings of the study overall: Non-shared clonotypes displayed generation probabilities falling below those of clonotypes present in all four donors.

Within Nashville, Tennessee resided all donors, each a Caucasian adult. CDR3 length: 16 amino acids. The V end was cut by 7 bases, the J end by 7 bases, with 23 bases between. Germline V CDR1 and CDR2: SGHAT, FQNNGV. Original data processing: Owing to the provision of junction-only sequences devoid of quality scores by immunoSEQ, filtering differed. Sequenced by immunoSEQ multiplex PCR; TCRdb stores in-frame clones only, minus some. The D gene and trimming were derived from the DNA, and the V and J assignments and clone size from that table. The sample carries some 1,600,000 clones, 95% to 99% recorded once.

This rearrangement joins TRBV11-2 to TRBJ2-1, with D possibly being TRBD1 (6 bases). This receptor was identified in a man aged 25 to 40 in good health. Material: naive CD4+ T cells sorted from blood. Specified subset: CD45RA+ positively selected. The CDR3 sequence: CASTHKQGIVSNEQFF. The CDR3 DNA is TGTGCCAGCACCCATAAACAGGGTATAGTTAGTAATGAGCAGTTCTTC.